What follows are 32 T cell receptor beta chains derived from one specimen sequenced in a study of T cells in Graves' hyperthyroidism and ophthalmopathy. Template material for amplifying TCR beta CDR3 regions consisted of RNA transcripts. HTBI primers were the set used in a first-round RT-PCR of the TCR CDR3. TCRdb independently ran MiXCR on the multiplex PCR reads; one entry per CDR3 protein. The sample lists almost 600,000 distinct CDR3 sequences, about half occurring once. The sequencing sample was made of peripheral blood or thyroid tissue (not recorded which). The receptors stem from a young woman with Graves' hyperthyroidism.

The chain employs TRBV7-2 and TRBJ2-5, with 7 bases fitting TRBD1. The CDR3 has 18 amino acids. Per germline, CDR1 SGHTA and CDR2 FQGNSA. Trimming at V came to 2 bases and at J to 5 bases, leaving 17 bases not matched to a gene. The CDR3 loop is CASSLLHRASTGVETQYF. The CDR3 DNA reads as TGTGCCAGCAGCTTATTACATCGCGCGAGCACAGGGGTGGAGACCCAGTACTTC.

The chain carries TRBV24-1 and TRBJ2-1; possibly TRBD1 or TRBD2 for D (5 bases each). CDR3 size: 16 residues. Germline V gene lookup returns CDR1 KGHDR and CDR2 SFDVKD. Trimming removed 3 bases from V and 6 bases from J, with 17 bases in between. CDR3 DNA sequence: TGTGCCACCAGTGATCTCCGGGACCCGGTGTCCAATGAGCAGTTCTTC. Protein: CATSDLRDPVSNEQFF.

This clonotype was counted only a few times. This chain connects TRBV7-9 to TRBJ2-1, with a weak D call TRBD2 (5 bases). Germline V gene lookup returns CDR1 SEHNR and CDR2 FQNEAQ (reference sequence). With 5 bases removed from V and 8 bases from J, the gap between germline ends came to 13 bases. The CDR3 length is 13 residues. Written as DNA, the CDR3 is TGTGCCAGCAGCCCGCCCTGGACTCATGAGCAGTTCTTC. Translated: CASSPPWTHEQFF.

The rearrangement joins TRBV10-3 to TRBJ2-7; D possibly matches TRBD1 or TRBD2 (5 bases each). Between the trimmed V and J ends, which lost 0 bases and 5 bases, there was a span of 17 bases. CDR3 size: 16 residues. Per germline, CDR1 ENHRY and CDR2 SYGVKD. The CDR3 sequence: CAISESGEGRRDEQYF. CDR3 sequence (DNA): TGTGCCATCAGTGAGTCGGGGGAAGGTCGGCGCGACGAGCAGTACTTC.

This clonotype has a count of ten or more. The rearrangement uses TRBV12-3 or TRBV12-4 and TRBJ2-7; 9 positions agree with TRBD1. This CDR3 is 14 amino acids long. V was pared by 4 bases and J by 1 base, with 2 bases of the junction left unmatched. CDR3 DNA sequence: TGTGCCAGCAGTTCGACAGGGGGATCCTACGAGCAGTACTTC. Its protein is CASSSTGGSYEQYF.

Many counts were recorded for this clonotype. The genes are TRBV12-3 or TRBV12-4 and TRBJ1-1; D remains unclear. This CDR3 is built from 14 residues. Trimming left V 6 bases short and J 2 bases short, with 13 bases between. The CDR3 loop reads CASREHLGNTEAFF. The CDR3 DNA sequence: TGTGCCAGCAGAGAACACCTAGGAAACACTGAAGCTTTCTTT.

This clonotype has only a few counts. The CDR3 is CSARQLAATNTGELFF. The CDR3 DNA follows: TGCAGTGCTAGACAACTAGCGGCTACGAACACCGGGGAGCTGTTTTTT. The chain combines TRBV20-1 with TRBJ2-2; 8 positions match TRBD2. J gave up 0 bases and V 2 bases, and 5 bases lay outside the gene matches. CDR3 length equals 16 residues. Germline V gene lookup returns CDR1 DFQATT and CDR2 SNEGSKA (reference sequence).

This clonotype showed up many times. The CDR3 coding sequence is TGTGCCAGCAGCCCGGAGGCTATCTCCTACGAGCAGTACTTC. This codes for CASSPEAISYEQYF. The chain combines TRBV2 with TRBJ2-7; TRBD2 is a possible D gene (5 bases). The V end was cut by 6 bases, the J end by 0 bases, with 12 bases between. There are 14 residues in the CDR3. Germline-derived CDR1 and CDR2 are SNHLY and FYNNEI.

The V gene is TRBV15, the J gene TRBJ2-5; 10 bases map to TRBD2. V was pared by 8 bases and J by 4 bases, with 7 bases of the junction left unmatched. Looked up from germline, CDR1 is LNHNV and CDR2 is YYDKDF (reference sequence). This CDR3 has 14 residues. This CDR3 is CATGPSGSLETQYF. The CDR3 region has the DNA TGTGCCACCGGACCTAGCGGGAGCTTAGAGACCCAGTACTTC.

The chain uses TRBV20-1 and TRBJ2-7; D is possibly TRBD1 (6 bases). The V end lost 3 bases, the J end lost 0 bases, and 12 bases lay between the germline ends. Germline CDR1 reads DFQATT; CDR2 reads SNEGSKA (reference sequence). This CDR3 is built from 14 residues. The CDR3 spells CSARPDRSSYEQYF. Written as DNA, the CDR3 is TGCAGTGCTAGGCCGGACAGAAGCTCCTACGAGCAGTACTTC.

The CDR3 sequence: CASKDGGNTIYF. For the CDR3, the DNA is TGTGCCAGCAAGGACGGGGGAAACACCATATATTTT. This chain uses TRBV12-3 or TRBV12-4 with TRBJ1-3; no reliable D call. CDR3 length: 12 amino acids. Trimming cost V 7 bases and J 4 bases, with 8 bases left between them.

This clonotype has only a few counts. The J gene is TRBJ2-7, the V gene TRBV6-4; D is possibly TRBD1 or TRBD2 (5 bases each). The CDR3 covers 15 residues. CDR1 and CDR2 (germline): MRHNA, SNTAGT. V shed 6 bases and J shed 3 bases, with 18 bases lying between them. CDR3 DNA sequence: TGTGCCAGCAGAGTTTTAGGAGGACATTTCTACGAGCAGTACTTC. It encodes CASRVLGGHFYEQYF.

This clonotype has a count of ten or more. CDR3 loop: CASTHRDRNTEAFF. DNA of the CDR3: TGTGCCAGCACCCACCGGGACAGGAACACTGAAGCTTTCTTT. V gene TRBV7-2 combines with J gene TRBJ1-1; 7 bases line up with TRBD1. The J segment lost 1 base and the V segment lost 7 bases, leaving 6 bases of the junction unmatched. The V gene's germline CDR1 is SGHTA and CDR2 FQGNSA. The length of the CDR3 is 14 residues.

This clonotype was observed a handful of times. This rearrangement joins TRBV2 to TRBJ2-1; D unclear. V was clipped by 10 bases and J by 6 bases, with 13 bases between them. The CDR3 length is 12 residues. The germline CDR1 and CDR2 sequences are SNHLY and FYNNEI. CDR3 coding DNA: TGTGCCACCTCCGTGGAGTCCAATGAGCAGTTCTTC. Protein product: CATSVESNEQFF.

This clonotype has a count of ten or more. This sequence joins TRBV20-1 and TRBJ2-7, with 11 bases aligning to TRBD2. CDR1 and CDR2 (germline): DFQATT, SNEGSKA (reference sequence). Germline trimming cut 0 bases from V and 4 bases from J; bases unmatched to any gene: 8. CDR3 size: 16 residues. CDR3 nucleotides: TGCAGTGCTAGAGATCTCGGGACTAGCGGAACATACGAGCAGTACTTC. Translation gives CSARDLGTSGTYEQYF.

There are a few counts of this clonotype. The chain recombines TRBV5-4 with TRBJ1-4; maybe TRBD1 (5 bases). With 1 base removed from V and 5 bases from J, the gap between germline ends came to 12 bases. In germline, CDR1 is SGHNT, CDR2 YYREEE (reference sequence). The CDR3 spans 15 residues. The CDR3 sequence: CASSLNRGVNEKLFF. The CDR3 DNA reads TGTGCCAGCAGCTTGAATAGGGGCGTGAATGAAAAACTGTTTTTT.

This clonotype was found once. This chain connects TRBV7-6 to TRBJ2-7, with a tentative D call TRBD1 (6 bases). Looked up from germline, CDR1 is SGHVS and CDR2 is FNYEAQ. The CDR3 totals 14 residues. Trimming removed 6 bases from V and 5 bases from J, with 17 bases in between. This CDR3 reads CASSSGDRHDEQYF. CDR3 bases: TGTGCCAGCAGTTCCGGTGACAGGCATGACGAGCAGTACTTC.

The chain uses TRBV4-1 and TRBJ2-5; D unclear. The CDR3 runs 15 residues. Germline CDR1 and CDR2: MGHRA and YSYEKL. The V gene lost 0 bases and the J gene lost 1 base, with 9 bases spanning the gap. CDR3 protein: CASSQEVVAQETQYF. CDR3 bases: TGCGCCAGCAGCCAAGAGGTAGTAGCCCAAGAGACCCAGTACTTC.

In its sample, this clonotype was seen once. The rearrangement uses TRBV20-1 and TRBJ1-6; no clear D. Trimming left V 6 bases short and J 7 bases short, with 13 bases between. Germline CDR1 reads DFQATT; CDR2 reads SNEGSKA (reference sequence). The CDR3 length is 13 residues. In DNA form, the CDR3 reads TGCAGTGCAAACGGACTACAGAATTCACCCCTCCACTTT. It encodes CSANGLQNSPLHF.

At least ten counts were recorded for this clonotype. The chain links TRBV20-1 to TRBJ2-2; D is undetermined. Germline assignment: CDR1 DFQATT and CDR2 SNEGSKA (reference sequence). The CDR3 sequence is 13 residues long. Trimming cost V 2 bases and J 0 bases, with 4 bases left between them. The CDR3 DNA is TGCAGTGCTAGACAAACGAACACCGGGGAGCTGTTTTTT. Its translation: CSARQTNTGELFF.

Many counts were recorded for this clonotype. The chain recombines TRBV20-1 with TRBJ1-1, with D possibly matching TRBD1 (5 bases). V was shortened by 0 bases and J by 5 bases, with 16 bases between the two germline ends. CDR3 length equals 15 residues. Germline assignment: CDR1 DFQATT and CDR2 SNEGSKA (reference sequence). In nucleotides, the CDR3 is TGCAGTGCTAGAGATCTAACAGGAAGAGGGACTGAAGCTTTCTTT. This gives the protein CSARDLTGRGTEAFF.

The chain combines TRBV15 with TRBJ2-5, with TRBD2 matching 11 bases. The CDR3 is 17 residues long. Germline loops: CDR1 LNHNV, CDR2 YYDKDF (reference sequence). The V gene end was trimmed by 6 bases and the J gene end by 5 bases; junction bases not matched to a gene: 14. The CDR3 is CATRKPGLAEGVETQYF. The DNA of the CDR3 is TGTGCCACCAGAAAACCGGGACTAGCGGAGGGGGTGGAGACCCAGTACTTC.

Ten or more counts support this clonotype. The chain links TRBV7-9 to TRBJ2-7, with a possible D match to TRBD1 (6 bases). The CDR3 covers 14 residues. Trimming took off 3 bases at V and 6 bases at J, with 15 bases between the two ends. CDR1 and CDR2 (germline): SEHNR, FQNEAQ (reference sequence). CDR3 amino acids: CASSLLQGYGEQYF. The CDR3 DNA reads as TGTGCCAGCAGCTTGTTACAGGGATATGGCGAGCAGTACTTC. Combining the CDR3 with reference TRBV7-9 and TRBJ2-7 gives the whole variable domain DTGVSQNPRHKITKRGQNVTFRCDPISEHNRLYWYRQTLGQGPEFLTYFQNEAQLEKSRLLSDRFSAERPKGSFSTLEIQRTEQGDSAMYLCASSLLQGYGEQYFGPGTRLTVT.

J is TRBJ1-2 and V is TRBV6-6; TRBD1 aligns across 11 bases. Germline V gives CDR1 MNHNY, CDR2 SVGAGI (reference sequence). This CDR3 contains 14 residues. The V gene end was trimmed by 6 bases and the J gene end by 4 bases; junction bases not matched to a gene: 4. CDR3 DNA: TGTGCCAGCAGGGTGGGGACAGGGGGCTATGGCTACACCTTC. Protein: CASRVGTGGYGYTF.

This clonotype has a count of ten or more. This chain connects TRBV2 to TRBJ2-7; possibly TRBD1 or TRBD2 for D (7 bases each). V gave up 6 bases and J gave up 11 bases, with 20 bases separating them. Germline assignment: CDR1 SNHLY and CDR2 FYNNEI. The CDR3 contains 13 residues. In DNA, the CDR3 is TGTGCCAGCAGACCATTTGACAGGGAGGGGGAGTACTTC. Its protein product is CASRPFDREGEYF.

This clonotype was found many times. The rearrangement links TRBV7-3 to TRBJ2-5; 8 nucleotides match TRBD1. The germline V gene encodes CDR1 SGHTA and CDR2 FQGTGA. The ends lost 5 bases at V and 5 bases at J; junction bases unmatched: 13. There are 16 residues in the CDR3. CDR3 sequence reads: CASSIQGAGVGETQYF. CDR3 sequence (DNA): TGTGCCAGCAGCATCCAGGGGGCGGGCGTTGGGGAGACCCAGTACTTC. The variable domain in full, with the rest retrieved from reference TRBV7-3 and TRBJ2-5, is GAGVSQTPSNKVTEKGKYVELRCDPISGHTALYWYRQSLGQGPEFLIYFQGTGAADDSGLPNDRFFAVRPEGSVSTLKIQRTERGDSAVYLCASSIQGAGVGETQYFGPGTRLLVL.

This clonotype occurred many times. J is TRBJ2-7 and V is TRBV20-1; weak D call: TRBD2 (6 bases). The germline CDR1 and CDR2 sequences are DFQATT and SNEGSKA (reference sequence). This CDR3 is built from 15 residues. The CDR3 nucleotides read TGCACCCCATGGGGGGTAGAAAATTTTTCCTACGAGCAGTACTTC. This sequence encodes CTPWGVENFSYEQYF.

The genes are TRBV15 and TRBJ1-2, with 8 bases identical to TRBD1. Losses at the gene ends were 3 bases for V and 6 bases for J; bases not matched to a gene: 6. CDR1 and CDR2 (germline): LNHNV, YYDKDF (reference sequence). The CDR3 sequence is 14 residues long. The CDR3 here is CATSSPDRVNGYTF. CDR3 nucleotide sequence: TGTGCCACCAGCAGTCCGGACAGGGTCAATGGCTACACCTTC.

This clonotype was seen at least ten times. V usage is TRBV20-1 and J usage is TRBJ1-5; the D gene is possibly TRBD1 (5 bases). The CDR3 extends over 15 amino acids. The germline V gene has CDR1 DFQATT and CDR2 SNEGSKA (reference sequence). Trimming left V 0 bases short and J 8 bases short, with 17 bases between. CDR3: CSARDLWGPWEPQHF. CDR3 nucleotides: TGCAGTGCTAGAGATCTGTGGGGCCCCTGGGAGCCCCAGCATTTT.

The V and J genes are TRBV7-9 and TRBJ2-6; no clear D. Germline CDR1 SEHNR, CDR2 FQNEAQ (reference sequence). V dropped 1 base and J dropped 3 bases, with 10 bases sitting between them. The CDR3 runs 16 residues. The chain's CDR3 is CASSLGKPVGANVLTF. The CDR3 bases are TGTGCCAGCAGCTTAGGGAAGCCTGTTGGGGCCAACGTCCTGACTTTC.

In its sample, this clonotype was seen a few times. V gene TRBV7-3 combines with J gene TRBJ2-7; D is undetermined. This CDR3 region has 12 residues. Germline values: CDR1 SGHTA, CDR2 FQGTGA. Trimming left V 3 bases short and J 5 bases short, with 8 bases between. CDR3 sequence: CASSFAGDEQYF. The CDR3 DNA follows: TGTGCCAGCAGCTTTGCTGGGGACGAGCAGTACTTC.

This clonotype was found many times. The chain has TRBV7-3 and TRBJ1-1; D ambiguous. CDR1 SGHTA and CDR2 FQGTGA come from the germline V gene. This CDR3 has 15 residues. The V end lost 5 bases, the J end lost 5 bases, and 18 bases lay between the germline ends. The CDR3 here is CASSTSGRGVTEAFF. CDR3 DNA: TGTGCCAGCAGCACCTCGGGCCGTGGGGTTACTGAAGCTTTCTTT.